A few counts support the clone carrying this T cell receptor beta chain. As yet, its antigen is unknown. This record comes from a study of beta chain features in type 1 diabetes. Study-level results: Since sequencing was performed on cDNA, cells with high TCR expression could be over-represented.

Trimming shortened V by 4 bases and J by 10 bases, and 22 bases separated the two germline ends. Looked up from germline, CDR1 is SNHLY and CDR2 is FYNNEI. The CDR3 consists of 15 residues. As every portion of the isolated RNA was reverse transcribed, the sequencing read expressed TCRB transcripts. Only in-frame clones appear in the TCRdb table, and some are missing; sequencing was by immunoSEQ multiplex PCR. The sample carries 300,000 to 350,000 clones, 8% recorded once. This TCR was recovered from a young woman in good health. Sequencing used central memory CD4+ T cells from blood. The V and J genes are TRBV2 and TRBJ1-2; D not certain. CDR3 residues: CASSVSTGRVTSYTF. Here the CDR3 DNA reads TGTGCCAGCAGTGTATCGACCGGGCGGGTTACCTCCTACACCTTC.